The rows below give T cell receptor beta chains drawn from one sample of a study of T cell responses to AZD1222 COVID-19 vaccine. Method: immunoSEQ multiplex PCR; TCRdb's copy keeps in-frame clones and lacks some. The table includes 110,000 or so clones, around 90% detected once. The sequenced sample was peripheral blood, obtained 28 days after the second AZD1222 dose. These receptors all come from an adult who received the AZD1222 COVID-19 vaccine. The CDR3 runs from the conserved cysteine through the conserved F or W. D genes are given only for firm matches. The listing skips clone size in some rows; elsewhere it reads once, few, many or a size class.

size: -
D: -
J: TRBJ1-1
V: TRBV5-5
CDR3: CASSLYGSTEAFF
DNA: TGTGCCAGCAGCTTGTACGGGAGCACTGAAGCTTTCTTT

size: -
D: -
J: TRBJ1-5
V: TRBV7-2
CDR3: CASSLGPDRSNQPQHF
DNA: TGTGCCAGCAGCTTAGGCCCGGACAGATCTAATCAGCCCCAGCATTTT

size: -
D: -
J: TRBJ1-1
V: TRBV12-3/TRBV12-4
CDR3: CASSTGPEAFF
DNA: TGTGCCAGCAGTACAGGCCCTGAAGCTTTCTTT

size: -
D: TRBD2
J: TRBJ2-7
V: TRBV5-6
CDR3: CASSAGLADEQYF
DNA: TGTGCCAGCAGCGCGGGACTAGCGGACGAGCAGTACTTC

size: -
D: -
J: TRBJ2-3
V: TRBV29-1
CDR3: CSVETGGRTDTQYF
DNA: TGCAGCGTTGAGACGGGCGGACGCACAGATACGCAGTATTTT

size: -
D: -
J: TRBJ2-2
V: TRBV28
CDR3: CASRLAGELFF
DNA: TGTGCCAGCCGCCTAGCCGGGGAGCTGTTTTTT

size: -
D: TRBD2
J: TRBJ2-1
V: TRBV10-3
CDR3: CAVTAGGTYNEQFF
DNA: TGTGCCGTAACAGCGGGAGGGACCTACAATGAGCAGTTCTTC

size: -
D: -
J: TRBJ2-3
V: TRBV9
CDR3: CASSVSGAGGDTQYF
DNA: TGTGCCAGCAGCGTTTCTGGGGCCGGGGGAGATACGCAGTATTTT

size: -
D: -
J: TRBJ1-2
V: TRBV2
CDR3: CASSSLYGYTF
DNA: TGTGCCAGCAGTTCCCTCTATGGCTACACCTTC

size: -
D: -
J: TRBJ1-6
V: TRBV7-2
CDR3: CASSLELGWGVVSPLHF
DNA: TGTGCCAGCAGCTTAGAACTTGGCTGGGGGGTTGTCTCACCCCTCCACTTT

size: few
D: TRBD1
J: TRBJ1-5
V: TRBV7-2
CDR3: CASSFGTVGNQPQHF
DNA: TGTGCCAGCAGCTTTGGGACAGTGGGGAATCAGCCCCAGCATTTT

size: -
D: TRBD2
J: TRBJ2-7
V: TRBV4-1
CDR3: CASSQEGPGGLGGKQYF
DNA: TGCGCCAGCAGCCAAGAAGGGCCCGGGGGACTAGGGGGAAAGCAGTACTTC

size: once
D: -
J: TRBJ1-5
V: TRBV10-3
CDR3: CAIARGSPNQPQHF
DNA: TGTGCCATCGCGCGGGGGTCTCCCAATCAGCCCCAGCATTTT

size: -
D: TRBD1
J: TRBJ2-1
V: TRBV9
CDR3: CASSEGAGNEQFF
DNA: TGTGCCAGCAGCGAGGGGGCGGGCAATGAGCAGTTCTTC

size: -
D: -
J: TRBJ2-5
V: TRBV7-9
CDR3: CASSFTGVGETQYF
DNA: TGTGCCAGCAGCTTCACCGGGGTTGGAGAGACCCAGTACTTC

size: -
D: TRBD1
J: TRBJ2-5
V: TRBV10-2
CDR3: CASSERTGGLETQYF
DNA: TGCGCCAGCAGTGAGCGGACAGGGGGCCTGGAGACCCAGTACTTC

size: few
D: TRBD1
J: TRBJ2-3
V: TRBV9
CDR3: CASSAWDSSTDTQYF
DNA: TGTGCCAGCAGCGCCTGGGACAGTAGCACAGATACGCAGTATTTT

size: -
D: TRBD1
J: TRBJ1-1
V: TRBV27
CDR3: CASSLVRDRVENTEAFF
DNA: TGTGCCAGCAGTTTGGTTAGGGACAGGGTGGAGAACACTGAAGCTTTCTTT

size: -
D: -
J: TRBJ1-1
V: TRBV6-4
CDR3: CASSQTPGLEAFF
DNA: TGTGCCAGCAGTCAAACCCCCGGGCTCGAAGCTTTCTTT

size: -
D: TRBD2
J: TRBJ2-7
V: TRBV9
CDR3: CASSVGNSGPYEQYF
DNA: TGTGCCAGCAGCGTAGGTAATAGCGGGCCCTACGAGCAGTACTTC

size: -
D: TRBD1
J: TRBJ2-5
V: TRBV9
CDR3: CASSVSGTGLQETQYF
DNA: TGTGCCAGCAGCGTGTCCGGGACAGGCCTCCAAGAGACCCAGTACTTC

size: -
D: TRBD1
J: TRBJ2-5
V: TRBV7-2
CDR3: CASSFGTGGETQYF
DNA: TGTGCCAGCAGCTTTGGGACAGGGGGGGAGACCCAGTACTTC

size: -
D: TRBD1
J: TRBJ1-2
V: TRBV19
CDR3: CASSIMGGTGHYGYTF
DNA: TGTGCCAGTAGTATAATGGGAGGGACAGGGCACTATGGCTACACCTTC

size: -
D: TRBD1
J: TRBJ1-6
V: TRBV28
CDR3: CASSLSLGGGAGTLHF
DNA: TGTGCCAGCAGTTTAAGTTTAGGAGGGGGCGCGGGAACCCTCCACTTT

size: -
D: -
J: TRBJ2-5
V: TRBV7-6
CDR3: CASSLFTSPQETQYF
DNA: TGTGCCAGCAGCTTATTCACTTCCCCACAAGAGACCCAGTACTTC

size: -
D: -
J: TRBJ2-7
V: TRBV4-3
CDR3: CASSQVASEAYEQYF
DNA: TGCGCCAGCAGCCAAGTGGCTAGCGAGGCCTACGAGCAGTACTTC

size: -
D: -
J: TRBJ1-5
V: TRBV6-6
CDR3: CASSYSWEGTQPQHF
DNA: TGTGCCAGCAGTTACTCCTGGGAGGGCACACAGCCCCAGCATTTT

size: -
D: -
J: TRBJ1-6
V: TRBV7-9
CDR3: CASSSGGGMNSPLHF
DNA: TGTGCCAGCAGCTCCGGGGGGGGGATGAATTCACCCCTCCACTTT

size: -
D: TRBD2
J: TRBJ2-5
V: TRBV9
CDR3: CASSVRAGVETQYF
DNA: TGTGCCAGCAGCGTAAGGGCGGGGGTAGAGACCCAGTACTTC

size: few
D: -
J: TRBJ1-4
V: TRBV30
CDR3: CAWTYQGNEKLFF
DNA: TGTGCCTGGACTTACCAGGGTAATGAAAAACTGTTTTTT

size: -
D: -
J: TRBJ2-7
V: TRBV7-9
CDR3: CASSLATGPYEQYF
DNA: TGTGCCAGCAGCTTAGCAACGGGGCCCTACGAGCAGTACTTC

size: once
D: TRBD2
J: TRBJ2-7
V: TRBV6-5
CDR3: CASRASGRSPEQYF
DNA: TGTGCCAGCAGGGCTAGCGGGAGGTCCCCCGAGCAGTACTTC

size: -
D: -
J: TRBJ1-4
V: TRBV30
CDR3: CAWKKGQSESEKLFF
DNA: TGTGCCTGGAAGAAGGGACAAAGCGAGAGTGAAAAACTGTTTTTT

size: -
D: -
J: TRBJ2-7
V: TRBV5-4
CDR3: CASSFEPYEQYF
DNA: TGTGCCAGCAGCTTTGAGCCCTACGAGCAGTACTTC

size: -
D: -
J: TRBJ1-1
V: TRBV5-1
CDR3: CASKDSPTLGTEAFF
DNA: TGCGCCAGCAAGGACAGTCCGACTCTGGGGACTGAAGCTTTCTTT

size: once
D: -
J: TRBJ1-5
V: TRBV27
CDR3: CASSLLDRSNQPQHF
DNA: TGTGCCAGCAGTTTATTAGATCGGAGCAATCAGCCCCAGCATTTT

size: -
D: TRBD2
J: TRBJ2-7
V: TRBV18
CDR3: CASSRAGLGSPYEQYF
DNA: TGTGCCAGCTCCCGGGCTGGACTAGGATCCCCCTACGAGCAGTACTTC

size: -
D: TRBD1
J: TRBJ1-2
V: TRBV6-2/TRBV6-3
CDR3: CASSSPDRGGYGYTF
DNA: TGTGCCAGCAGTTCACCGGACAGGGGCGGCTATGGCTACACCTTC

size: -
D: -
J: TRBJ1-2
V: TRBV10-3
CDR3: CAISEDAGGYGYTF
DNA: TGTGCCATCAGTGAGGACGCCGGGGGCTATGGCTACACCTTC

size: -
D: TRBD2
J: TRBJ2-3
V: TRBV5-5
CDR3: CASSFTGGDTQYF
DNA: TGTGCCAGCAGCTTTACGGGAGGAGATACGCAGTATTTT

size: -
D: TRBD1
J: TRBJ2-1
V: TRBV30
CDR3: CAWGGTGQGKFF
DNA: TGTGCCTGGGGGGGGACAGGGCAGGGAAAGTTCTTC

size: -
D: TRBD1
J: TRBJ1-5
V: TRBV16
CDR3: CASSQSSSGGRPQHF
DNA: TGTGCCAGCAGCCAATCCTCGTCAGGGGGCAGGCCCCAGCATTTT

size: -
D: -
J: TRBJ2-3
V: TRBV3-1/TRBV3-2
CDR3: CASSPHTGDTQYF
DNA: TGTGCCAGCAGCCCACATACGGGAGATACGCAGTATTTT

size: -
D: TRBD1
J: TRBJ2-7
V: TRBV5-1
CDR3: CASSPRTGEQYF
DNA: TGCGCCAGCAGCCCGAGGACAGGCGAGCAGTACTTC

size: -
D: -
J: TRBJ2-7
V: TRBV7-9
CDR3: CASSLAEVGGRFNYEQYF
DNA: TGTGCCAGCAGCTTAGCAGAGGTGGGGGGTAGGTTTAACTACGAGCAGTACTTC

size: -
D: -
J: TRBJ1-5
V: TRBV6-5
CDR3: CASSYSSLGQPQHF
DNA: TGTGCCAGCAGTTACTCAAGTCTTGGTCAGCCCCAGCATTTT

size: -
D: TRBD1
J: TRBJ1-3
V: TRBV5-1
CDR3: CASSWGTGDRNTIYF
DNA: TGCGCCAGCAGCTGGGGGACAGGGGACAGAAACACCATATATTTT

size: -
D: -
J: TRBJ1-3
V: TRBV4-3
CDR3: CASSHDLTDSRSGNTIYF
DNA: TGCGCCAGCAGCCATGACCTCACCGACAGCCGCTCTGGAAACACCATATATTTT

size: -
D: -
J: TRBJ2-3
V: TRBV5-4
CDR3: CASSLEGGNRDTQYF
DNA: TGTGCCAGCAGCTTGGAGGGCGGGAATAGAGATACGCAGTATTTT

size: -
D: TRBD2
J: TRBJ2-1
V: TRBV2
CDR3: CASSRLAGGNEQFF
DNA: TGTGCCAGCAGCCGACTAGCGGGGGGTAATGAGCAGTTCTTC

size: -
D: -
J: TRBJ1-1
V: TRBV7-3
CDR3: CASSSAGYTEAFF
DNA: TGTGCCAGCAGCTCGGCAGGTTACACTGAAGCTTTCTTT

size: -
D: TRBD2
J: TRBJ2-3
V: TRBV5-4
CDR3: CASSREASGGLTDTQYF
DNA: TGTGCCAGCAGCCGGGAGGCTAGCGGGGGCCTGACAGATACGCAGTATTTT

size: -
D: -
J: TRBJ1-1
V: TRBV7-2
CDR3: CASSLVREAEAFF
DNA: TGTGCCAGCAGCTTAGTCAGGGAAGCTGAAGCTTTCTTT

size: once
D: -
J: TRBJ1-2
V: TRBV3-1/TRBV3-2
CDR3: CASSQGEGSGYTF
DNA: TGTGCCAGCAGCCAAGGTGAGGGCAGCGGCTACACCTTC

size: -
D: -
J: TRBJ2-7
V: TRBV27
CDR3: CASSLWGKLHEQYF
DNA: TGTGCCAGCAGTTTATGGGGAAAGCTCCACGAGCAGTACTTC

size: -
D: -
J: TRBJ2-7
V: TRBV30
CDR3: CAWSPPRPAGYF
DNA: TGTGCCTGGAGTCCGCCCCGGCCCGCCGGGTACTTC

size: many
D: -
J: TRBJ1-2
V: TRBV20-1
CDR3: CSARGTYGYTF
DNA: TGCAGTGCTAGGGGAACCTATGGCTACACCTTC

size: once
D: -
J: TRBJ1-4
V: TRBV5-1
CDR3: CASSLVPGGGKLFF
DNA: TGCGCCAGCAGCTTGGTCCCAGGAGGGGGTAAACTGTTTTTT

size: -
D: TRBD1
J: TRBJ2-3
V: TRBV19
CDR3: CASQTGLVTDTQYF
DNA: TGTGCCAGCCAGACAGGGCTGGTCACAGATACGCAGTATTTT

size: -
D: -
J: TRBJ1-5
V: TRBV4-1
CDR3: CASSQYSGSGQPQHF
DNA: TGCGCCAGCAGCCAATACTCAGGTTCGGGTCAGCCCCAGCATTTT